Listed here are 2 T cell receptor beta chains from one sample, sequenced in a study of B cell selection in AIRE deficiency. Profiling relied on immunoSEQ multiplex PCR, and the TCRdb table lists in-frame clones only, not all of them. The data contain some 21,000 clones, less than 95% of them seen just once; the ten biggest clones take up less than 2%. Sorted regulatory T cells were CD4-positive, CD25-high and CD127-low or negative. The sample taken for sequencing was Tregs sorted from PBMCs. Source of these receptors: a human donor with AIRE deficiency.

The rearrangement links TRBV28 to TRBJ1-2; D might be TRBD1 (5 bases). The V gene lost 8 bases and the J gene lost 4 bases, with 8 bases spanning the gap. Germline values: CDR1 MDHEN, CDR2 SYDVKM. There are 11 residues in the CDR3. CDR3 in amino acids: CASQGGYGYTF. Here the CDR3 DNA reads TGTGCCAGCCAGGGAGGCTATGGCTACACCTTC.

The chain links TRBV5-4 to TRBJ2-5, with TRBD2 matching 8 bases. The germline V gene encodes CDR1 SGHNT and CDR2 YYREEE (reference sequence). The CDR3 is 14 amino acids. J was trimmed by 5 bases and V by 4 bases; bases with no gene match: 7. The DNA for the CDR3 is TGTGCCAGCAGCCCAGCGGGAGAGGCGGAGACCCAGTACTTC. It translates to CASSPAGEAETQYF.